The entry below describes one T cell receptor beta chain. Its antigen is not known. This specimen belongs to a study of blood T cells in healthy people across ages. Broader study findings: Higher diversity and more naive CD4+ cells were features of long-lived donors, compared to aged donors. Across the age range, TCR beta diversity per million T cells fell in a roughly linear way.

Primers used in a second PCR of roughly 6 to 11 cycles were a sample-barcoded 5' primer and a J-beta primer mix. TCRdb reprocessed the 5' RACE reads via MiXCR and lists one record per CDR3 protein. The sample has approximately 800,000 distinct CDR3 sequences, roughly 25% seen once; the top ten hold under 4%. These same data were also listed under a study on T cells of mothers and their children. Turning to that study: From each mother came over 9 million TCR beta CDR3 reads, and from each child came a few million. Pairs that are related and pairs that are unrelated have TCR recombination output shaped similarly by thymic selection.

This receptor was identified in a boy aged 5-17 years in good health. Material for sequencing was blood.

The CDR3 DNA sequence: TGCAGTGCTAGAGATTTGGGAGTTAGGGATGAGCAGTTCTTC. It translates to CSARDLGVRDEQFF. The rearrangement uses TRBV20-1 and TRBJ2-1; the D gene is possibly TRBD2 (5 bases). The length of the CDR3 is 14 residues. V lost 0 bases and J lost 8, with 14 bases in between. Germline loops: CDR1 DFQATT, CDR2 SNEGSKA (reference sequence).